A single T cell receptor (beta chain) is shown here with its context. Per germline, CDR1 SEHNR and CDR2 FQNEAQ (reference sequence). The CDR3 runs 13 residues. V shed 7 bases and J 8 bases; nucleotides not matched to a gene: 7. TCRdb re-called the 5' RACE reads through MiXCR, storing one row per CDR3 protein. The repertoire holds hundreds of thousands of distinct CDR3 sequences, roughly 22% seen once, with roughly 9.1% in the top ten. This record belongs to a study of T-cell memory formation after mild COVID-19. This receptor was taken from an adult woman who had mild COVID-19 (a few samples of this study predate the infection). Cell type and time point are not known. V is TRBV7-9 and J is TRBJ1-1; 10 bases map to TRBD1. Sequencing was done on a sample of PBMCs or a T cell subset sorted from them (not recorded which). The CDR3 sequence: CASTRGQGREAFF. The CDR3 DNA reads as TGTGCCAGCACCCGGGGACAGGGGAGAGAAGCTTTCTTT.